This T cell receptor beta chain was identified during a study of T cells in Graves' hyperthyroidism and ophthalmopathy. Overall study findings and caveats: Within blood appeared most thyroid clonotypes that had expanded above 0.001.

Trimming at V came to 7 bases and at J to 2 bases, leaving 5 bases not matched to a gene. The CDR3 contains 15 residues. CDR1 and CDR2 (germline): ENHRY, SYGVKD. About this clonotype itself: Its cognate antigen is unknown.

With duration under 3 months, ophthalmopathy was active: Clinical Activity Score at least 3, NOSPECS at least 4. Thyroid ultrasound and orbital computed tomography, with clinical symptoms and serum thyroxine and TRAb, informed diagnoses. An approximately 9.8 ml volume of fresh peripheral blood provided the PBMCs. RNA transcripts were the template for amplifying TCR beta CDR3 regions. HTBI primers were used for first-round RT-PCR of the TCR CDR3. TCRdb used MiXCR to reprocess the multiplex PCR reads, holding one entry per CDR3 protein. The data show over 450,000 distinct CDR3 sequences, about a sixth seen once.

Sequencing was performed on blood. This TCR derives from a woman under 30 with Graves' ophthalmopathy. This chain uses TRBV10-3 with TRBJ2-7; the match to TRBD2 covers 13 bases. The DNA of the CDR3 is TGTGCCATCAATCAAGGGACTAGCGGGGCCTACGAGCAGTACTTC. This sequence encodes CAINQGTSGAYEQYF.